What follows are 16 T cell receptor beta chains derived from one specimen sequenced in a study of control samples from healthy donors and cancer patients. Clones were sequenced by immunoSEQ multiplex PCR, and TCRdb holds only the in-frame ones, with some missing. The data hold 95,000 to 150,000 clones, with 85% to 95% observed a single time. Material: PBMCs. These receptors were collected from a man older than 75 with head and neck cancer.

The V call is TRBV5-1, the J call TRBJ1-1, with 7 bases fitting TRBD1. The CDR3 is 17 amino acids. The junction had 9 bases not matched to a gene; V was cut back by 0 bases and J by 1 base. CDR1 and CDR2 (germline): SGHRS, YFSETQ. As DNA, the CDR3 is TGCGCCAGCAGCTTGGCCGAAACAGGGGTCAGGAACACTGAAGCTTTCTTT. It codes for CASSLAETGVRNTEAFF.

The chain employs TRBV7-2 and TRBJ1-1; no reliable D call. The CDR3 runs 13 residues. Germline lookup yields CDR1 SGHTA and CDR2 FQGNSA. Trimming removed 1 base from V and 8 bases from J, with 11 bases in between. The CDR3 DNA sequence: TGTGCCAGCAGCTTAGACTTTTCCGGGGAAGCTTTCTTT. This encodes CASSLDFSGEAFF.

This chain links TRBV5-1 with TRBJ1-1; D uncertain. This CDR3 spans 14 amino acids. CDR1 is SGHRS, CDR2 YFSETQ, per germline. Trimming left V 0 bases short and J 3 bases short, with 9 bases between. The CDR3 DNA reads TGCGCCAGCAGCTTGGCCGTATCGGACACTGAAGCTTTCTTT. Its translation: CASSLAVSDTEAFF. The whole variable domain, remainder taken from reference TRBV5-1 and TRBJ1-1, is KAGVTQTPRYLIKTRGQQVTLSCSPISGHRSVSWYQQTPGQGLQFLFEYFSETQRNKGNFPGRFSGRQFSNSRSEMNVSTLELGDSALYLCASSLAVSDTEAFFGQGTRLTVV.

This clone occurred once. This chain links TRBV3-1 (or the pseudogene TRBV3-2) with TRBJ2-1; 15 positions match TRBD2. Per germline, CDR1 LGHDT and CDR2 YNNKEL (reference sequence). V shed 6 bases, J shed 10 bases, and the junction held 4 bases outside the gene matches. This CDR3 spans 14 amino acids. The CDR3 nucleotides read TGTGCCAGCAGTCCGGGACTAGCGGGGGGAGAGCAGTTCTTC. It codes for CASSPGLAGGEQFF.

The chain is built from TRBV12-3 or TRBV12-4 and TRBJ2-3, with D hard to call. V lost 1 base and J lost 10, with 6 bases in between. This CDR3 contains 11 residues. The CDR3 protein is CASSLEEAQYF. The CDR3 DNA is TGTGCCAGCAGTTTAGAGGAAGCGCAGTATTTT.

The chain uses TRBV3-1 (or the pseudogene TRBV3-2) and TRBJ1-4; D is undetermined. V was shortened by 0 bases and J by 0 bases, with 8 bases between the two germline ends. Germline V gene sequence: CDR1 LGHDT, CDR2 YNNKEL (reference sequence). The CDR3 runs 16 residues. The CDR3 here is CASSQDRLATNEKLFF. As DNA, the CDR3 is TGTGCCAGCAGCCAAGATAGGCTTGCAACTAATGAAAAACTGTTTTTT.

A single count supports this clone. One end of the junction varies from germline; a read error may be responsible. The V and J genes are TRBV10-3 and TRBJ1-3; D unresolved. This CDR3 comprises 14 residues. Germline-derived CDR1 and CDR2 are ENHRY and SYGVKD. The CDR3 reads CAISADPAGNTIYF. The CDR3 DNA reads TGTGCCATCAGTGCAGACCCGGCTGGGAACACCATATATTTT.

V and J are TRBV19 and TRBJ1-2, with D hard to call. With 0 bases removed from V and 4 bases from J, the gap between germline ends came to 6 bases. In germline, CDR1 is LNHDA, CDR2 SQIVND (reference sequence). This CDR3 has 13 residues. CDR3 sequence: CASSIDGSYGYTF. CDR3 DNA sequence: TGTGCCAGTAGTATAGACGGATCCTATGGCTACACCTTC.

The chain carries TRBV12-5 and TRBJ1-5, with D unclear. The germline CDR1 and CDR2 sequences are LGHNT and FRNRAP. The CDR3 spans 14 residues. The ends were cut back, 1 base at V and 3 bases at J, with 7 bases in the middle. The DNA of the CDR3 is TGTGCTAGTGGTTTGGAAGGACTCAATCAGCCCCAGCATTTT. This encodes CASGLEGLNQPQHF.

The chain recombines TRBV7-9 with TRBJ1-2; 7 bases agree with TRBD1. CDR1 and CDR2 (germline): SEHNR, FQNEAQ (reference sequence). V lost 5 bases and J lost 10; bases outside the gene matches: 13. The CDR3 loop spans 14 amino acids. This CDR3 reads CASSHPTGSYPYTF. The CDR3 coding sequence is TGTGCCAGCAGCCACCCGACAGGGTCCTACCCCTACACCTTC.

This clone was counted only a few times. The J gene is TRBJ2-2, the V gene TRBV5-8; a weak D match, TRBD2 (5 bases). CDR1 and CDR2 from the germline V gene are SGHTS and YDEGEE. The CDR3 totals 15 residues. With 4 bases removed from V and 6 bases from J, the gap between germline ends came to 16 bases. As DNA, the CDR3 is TGTGCCAGCAGCAAGCGGTACGGGAATGCCGGGGAGCTGTTTTTT. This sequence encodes CASSKRYGNAGELFF.

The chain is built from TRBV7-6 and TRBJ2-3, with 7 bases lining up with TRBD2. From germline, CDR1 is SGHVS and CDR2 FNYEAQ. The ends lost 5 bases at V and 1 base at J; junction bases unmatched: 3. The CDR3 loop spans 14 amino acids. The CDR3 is CASSRGGGTDTQYF. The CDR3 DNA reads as TGTGCCAGCAGCCGTGGGGGGGGCACAGATACGCAGTATTTT.

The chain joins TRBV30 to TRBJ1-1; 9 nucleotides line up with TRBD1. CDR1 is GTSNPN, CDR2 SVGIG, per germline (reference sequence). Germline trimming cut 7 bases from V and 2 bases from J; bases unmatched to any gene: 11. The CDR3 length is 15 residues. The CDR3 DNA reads TGTGCCTCCACAGGGGGCTTGGTTGGAAACACTGAAGCTTTCTTT. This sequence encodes CASTGGLVGNTEAFF.

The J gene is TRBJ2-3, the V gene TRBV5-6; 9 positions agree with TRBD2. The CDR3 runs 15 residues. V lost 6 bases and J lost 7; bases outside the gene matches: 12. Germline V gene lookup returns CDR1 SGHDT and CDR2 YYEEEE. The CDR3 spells CASTLTPAGGNTQYF. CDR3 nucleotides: TGTGCCAGCACCCTCACCCCAGCGGGGGGCAATACGCAGTATTTT.

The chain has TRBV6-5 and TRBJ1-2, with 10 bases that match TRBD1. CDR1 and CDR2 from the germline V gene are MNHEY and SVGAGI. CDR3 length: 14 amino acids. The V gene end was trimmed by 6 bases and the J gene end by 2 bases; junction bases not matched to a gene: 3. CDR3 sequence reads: CASRTGQGNYGYTF. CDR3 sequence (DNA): TGTGCCAGCAGAACGGGACAGGGGAACTATGGCTACACCTTC.

This CDR3 reads CASSRGWGEGEQYF. The CDR3 DNA reads as TGTGCCAGCAGCCGTGGATGGGGGGAAGGGGAGCAGTACTTC. The gene calls are TRBV6-5 and TRBJ2-7; the D gene is possibly TRBD2 (6 bases). Trimming stripped 6 bases from V and 7 bases from J, with 19 bases between. The CDR3 sequence is 14 residues long. Germline-derived CDR1 and CDR2 are MNHEY and SVGAGI.